The rows below give T cell receptor beta chains drawn from one sample of a study of blood T cell repertoires in COVID-19. Sequencing used immunoSEQ multiplex PCR; TCRdb keeps in-frame clones, though not all of them. The table shows 220,000 or so clones, with more than 75% occurring only once. Input material: peripheral blood. The receptors derive from a woman older than 75 with COVID-19, enrolled during active disease. The conserved cysteine and the conserved F or W are not part of the CDR3 here. The order of the fields is CDR3 length, J gene, V gene, CDR3 protein.

13,TRBJ1-1,TRBV9,ASSVGDRGGPEAF
13,TRBJ1-5,TRBV5-1,ASSPGPGSHQPQH
13,TRBJ2-3,TRBV14,ASSQDIAGWNTQY
14,TRBJ2-5,TRBV7-6,ASSLEVRTSGGAQY
12,TRBJ2-5,TRBV6-2/TRBV6-3,ASSPAGFQETQY
11,TRBJ1-5,TRBV28,ASWGQSHQPQH
12,TRBJ1-1,TRBV7-9,ASSLGQGKPEAF
12,TRBJ2-5,TRBV7-2,ASSRRGGVETQY
12,TRBJ1-2,TRBV6-5,ASSPAGTGYGYT
12,TRBJ1-2,TRBV5-4,ASSLTGDRYGYT
14,TRBJ1-1,TRBV7-2,ASSGGTGMRRTEAF
12,TRBJ1-4,TRBV19,ASSLTASNEKLF
14,TRBJ2-5,TRBV5-1,ASSLSFVGRQETQY
15,TRBJ1-5,TRBV28,ATLRVTGKYSNQPQH
15,TRBJ1-6,TRBV28,ASSPLRQQRANSPLH
12,TRBJ1-1,TRBV2,ASSSRVMNTEAF
10,TRBJ1-2,TRBV6-5,ASSTGLYGYT
14,TRBJ1-6,TRBV5-1,ASSLGQARLSSPLH
12,TRBJ1-6,TRBV7-9,ASTRSGGNSPLH
11,TRBJ1-1,TRBV18,ASSPRQQGEAF
13,TRBJ1-2,TRBV7-9,ASSFGGGFNYGYT
10,TRBJ1-1,TRBV11-2,ASSLQGVEAF
13,TRBJ2-2,TRBV5-1,ASSLRTGDTGELF
10,TRBJ1-5,TRBV11-3,ASSLRRQPQH
13,TRBJ2-1,TRBV29-1,SAPKGAGGFNEQF
10,TRBJ2-3,TRBV29-1,SMERSTDTQY
11,TRBJ1-2,TRBV5-6,ASSRMPGDGYT
13,TRBJ1-1,TRBV5-4,ASSPPGQGLTEAF
12,TRBJ1-1,TRBV6-1,ASTLDRRLTEAF
12,TRBJ1-1,TRBV4-2,ASSQGQGETEAF
13,TRBJ1-2,TRBV6-5,ASSYSVPGTYGYT
13,TRBJ2-3,TRBV7-2,ASSLVGGSTDTQY
12,TRBJ2-3,TRBV2,ASSHDRGADTQY
11,TRBJ1-2,TRBV7-2,ASSTAVNYGYT
14,TRBJ1-3,TRBV9,ASSVDSGGSGNTIY
13,TRBJ1-4,TRBV2,ASRPTGFGNEKLF
13,TRBJ2-1,TRBV20-1,SASTGGSGDNEQF
14,TRBJ2-3,TRBV5-1,ASTRSSGWGTDTQY
12,TRBJ1-1,TRBV19,ASSLTGKGTEAF
17,TRBJ1-3,TRBV4-3,ASSQDRAGSSSSGNTIY
13,TRBJ1-2,TRBV19,ASSTSGGQGYGYT
15,TRBJ1-5,TRBV30,AWSVRAGGTRNQPQH
12,TRBJ2-1,TRBV5-1,ASSLLVATDEQF
13,TRBJ1-3,TRBV28,ASSERSVRRNTIY
13,TRBJ2-7,TRBV27,ASSSSGRASAEQY
14,TRBJ2-7,TRBV7-2,ASSLNPSGSGHEQY
12,TRBJ1-2,TRBV28,ASSEPGTDRWGT
11,TRBJ2-1,TRBV29-1,SVGQGPYNEQF
13,TRBJ1-5,TRBV4-1,ASSFRQGQNQPQH
13,TRBJ1-2,TRBV5-1,ASSLGWTGPPSYT
12,TRBJ1-5,TRBV18,ASSGGLSNQPQH
12,TRBJ2-7,TRBV23-1,ASSQRTSEYEQY
11,TRBJ2-5,TRBV19,ASSGRGRETQY